What follows are 7 T cell receptor beta chains derived from one specimen sequenced in a study of T cells in Graves' hyperthyroidism and ophthalmopathy. Amplification of TCR beta CDR3 regions used RNA as the template. First-round RT-PCR of the TCR CDR3 relied on the HTBI primer set. MiXCR, run by TCRdb on the multiplex PCR reads, gives a single entry per CDR3 protein. The data hold approximately 320,000 distinct CDR3 sequences, with roughly 17% observed a single time. Material for sequencing was blood. Receptors were obtained from a young man with Graves' hyperthyroidism.

This clonotype was observed at least ten times. The rearrangement uses TRBV11-1 and TRBJ2-1, with D maybe TRBD2 (6 bases). The CDR3 is made up of 14 amino acids. V was trimmed by 1 base and J by 7 bases, leaving 11 bases between them. CDR1 is SGHAT, CDR2 FQDESV, per germline (reference sequence). The CDR3 protein is CASSLGLDLNEQFF. In DNA form, the CDR3 reads TGTGCCAGCAGCTTAGGACTAGATCTGAATGAGCAGTTCTTC.

The sample holds many counts of this clonotype. For the CDR3, the DNA is TGCGCCAGCAGGGTATCTCCTGTATACGAGCAGTACTTC. This sequence encodes CASRVSPVYEQYF. The chain has TRBV5-1 and TRBJ2-7, with D unresolved. V gave up 5 bases and J gave up 4 bases, with 13 bases separating them. The V gene's germline CDR1 is SGHRS and CDR2 YFSETQ. This CDR3 is 13 amino acids long.

This rearrangement joins TRBV12-3 or TRBV12-4 to TRBJ2-1; unclear D gene. The CDR3 covers 13 residues. Between the trimmed V and J ends, which lost 7 bases and 7 bases, there was a span of 14 bases. CDR3 in amino acids: CASIPVLGNEQFF. The CDR3 region has the DNA TGTGCCAGCATCCCGGTCCTGGGAAATGAGCAGTTCTTC.

This clonotype was detected only a few times. The chain combines TRBV13 with TRBJ2-2, with D unclear. CDR1 and CDR2 (germline): PRHDT, FYEKMQ (reference sequence). There are 13 residues in the CDR3. With 6 bases removed from V and 0 bases from J, the gap between germline ends came to 5 bases. CDR3 in DNA: TGTGCCAGCAGTGCTACGAACACCGGGGAGCTGTTTTTT. Protein sequence: CASSATNTGELFF.

This clonotype was recorded many times. The chain couples TRBV27 to TRBJ2-7, with D perhaps being TRBD1 or TRBD2 (5 bases each). V was pared by 5 bases and J by 3 bases, with 14 bases between. CDR1 is MNHEY and CDR2 is SMNVEV in the germline V gene (reference sequence). The CDR3 is made up of 14 amino acids. In DNA, the CDR3 is TGTGCCAGCAGTAAAACGGGACCGTACTACGAGCAGTACTTC. Encoded protein: CASSKTGPYYEQYF.

Comments on this clonotype: A much larger clone sits a single nucleotide away, making a read error possible. This sequence joins TRBV4-1 and TRBJ2-7; D tentatively fits TRBD1 or TRBD2 (5 bases each). V was clipped by 2 bases and J by 7 bases, with 18 bases between them. The CDR3 extends over 15 amino acids. From germline, CDR1 is MGHRA and CDR2 YSYEKL. The CDR3 DNA follows: TGCGCCAGCAGCCAAAGCTGGAGAGGGGTTTGGGAGCAGTACTTC. This encodes CASSQSWRGVWEQYF.

Ten or more counts support this clonotype. The J gene is TRBJ2-5, the V gene TRBV3-1; D may be TRBD2 (5 bases). The CDR3 is 14 amino acids. Germline V gene data show CDR1 as LGHDT and CDR2 as YNNKEL (reference sequence). Trimming stripped 0 bases from V and 5 bases from J, with 10 bases between. DNA for the CDR3: TGTGCCAGCAGCCAAGATGTGGAGGAGGAGACCCAGTACTTC. Protein: CASSQDVEEETQYF.